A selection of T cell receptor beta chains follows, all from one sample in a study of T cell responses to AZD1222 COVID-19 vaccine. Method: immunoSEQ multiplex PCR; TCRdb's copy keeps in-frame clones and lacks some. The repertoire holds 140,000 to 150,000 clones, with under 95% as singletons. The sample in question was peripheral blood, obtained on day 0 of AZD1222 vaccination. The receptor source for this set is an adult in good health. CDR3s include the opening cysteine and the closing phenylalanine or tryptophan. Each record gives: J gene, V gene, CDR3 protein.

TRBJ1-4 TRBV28 CASSSQTGGGEKLFF
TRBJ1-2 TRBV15 CATSRDQVGGSHYGYTF
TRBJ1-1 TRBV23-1 CASWGDRGIFMNTEAFF
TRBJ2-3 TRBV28 CASSRDTSTDTQYF
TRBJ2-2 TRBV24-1 CATSDARLGGPGELFF
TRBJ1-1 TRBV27 CASREITGGYTEAFF
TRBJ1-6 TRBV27 CASSQNLQSPLHF
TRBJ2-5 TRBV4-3 CASSPGGGGGETQYF
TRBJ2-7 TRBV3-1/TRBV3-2 CASSREGGYEQYF
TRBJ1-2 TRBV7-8 CASSLIENSGYTF
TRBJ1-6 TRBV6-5 CAIADRFNSPLHF
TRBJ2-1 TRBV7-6 CASSLDSGLSSYNEQFF
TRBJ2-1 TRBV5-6 CASSPGTASYNEQFF
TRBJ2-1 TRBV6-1 CASSEALPPNEQFF
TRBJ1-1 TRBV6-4 CASNPQQLGTEAFF
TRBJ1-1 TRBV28 CASSDAGAANTEAFF
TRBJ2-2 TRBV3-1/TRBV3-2 CASSQDQNTGELFF
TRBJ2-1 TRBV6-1 CASSDWYEQFF
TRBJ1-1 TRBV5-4 CASSLGGGAGTEAFF
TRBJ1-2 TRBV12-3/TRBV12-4 CASELGVGNGYTF
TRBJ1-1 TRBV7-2 CASSSLEVTEAFF
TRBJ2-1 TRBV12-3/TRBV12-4 CASSSGNEQFF
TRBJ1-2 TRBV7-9 CASSSYPVKGVNYGYTF
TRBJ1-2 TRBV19 CASSELRDKKNYGYTF
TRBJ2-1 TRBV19 CASAFGQRAYNEQFF
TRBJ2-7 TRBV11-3 CASSLLLGRSSYEQYF
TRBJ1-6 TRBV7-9 CASSLAWQGAYNSPLHF
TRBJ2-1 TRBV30 CACTAEEQFF
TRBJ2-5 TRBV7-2 CASSFIGTGKETQYF
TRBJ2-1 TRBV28 CASSSTGHEQFF
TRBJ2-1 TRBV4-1 CASSPVAGGPLF
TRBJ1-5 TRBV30 CAWSRGRSNQPQHF
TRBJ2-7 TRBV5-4 CASSLGGRGREQYF
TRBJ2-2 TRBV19 CASSRWAKALANTGELFF
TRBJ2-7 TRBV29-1 CSVSTSSYEQYF
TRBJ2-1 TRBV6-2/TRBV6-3 CASSYLLSRDSLYNEQFF
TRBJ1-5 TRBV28 CASSFSGQSNSNQPQHF
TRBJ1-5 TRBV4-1 CASSQNLHLPGSGQPQHF
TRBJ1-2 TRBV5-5 CASSLEAGYTF
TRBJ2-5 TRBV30 CAWTPGSQTQYF
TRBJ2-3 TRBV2 CAVRAGGGADTQYF
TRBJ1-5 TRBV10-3 CATRQGNNQPQHF
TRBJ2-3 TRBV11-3 CASSIGLAKTDTQYF
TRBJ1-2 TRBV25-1 CASSPPGPYGYTF
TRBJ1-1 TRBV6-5 CATLWEVDTEAFF
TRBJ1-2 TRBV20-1 CSASQAVNYGYTF
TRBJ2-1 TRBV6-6 CASSPGQINEQFF
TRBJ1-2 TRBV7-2 CASSFDRYGYTF
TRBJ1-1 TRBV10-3 CATGTGEESFF
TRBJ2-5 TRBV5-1 CASSSPDTQWTQYF
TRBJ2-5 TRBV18 CASSSVQETQYF
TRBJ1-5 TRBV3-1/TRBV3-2 CASSQDIQSNQPQHF
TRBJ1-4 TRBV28 CASSFRGAGNEKLFF
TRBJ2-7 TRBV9 CASSAEDGYEQYF
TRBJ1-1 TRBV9 CASSARTTLNTEAFF
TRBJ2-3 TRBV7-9 CASSLGVGVDTQYF